The clone carrying this T cell receptor beta chain was detected a few times. V gave up 7 bases and J gave up 4 bases, with 8 bases separating them. The CDR3 consists of 11 residues. Germline CDR1 reads SQVTM; CDR2 reads ANQGSEA. The data originate from a study of OX40 agonist ivuxolimab in advanced cancers. The assay was immunoSEQ multiplex PCR, and TCRdb's table has in-frame clones only and misses some. Here the sample spans roughly 90,000 clones, 94% being singletons. The source was CD4+ or CD8+ T cells sorted from blood, collected in a trial of the OX40 agonist ivuxolimab. The sequence was collected from an adult with an advanced solid tumor such as melanoma, head and neck, liver or kidney cancer. This sequence joins TRBV29-1 and TRBJ2-1; D not certain. The CDR3 region is CSATLYNEQFF. CDR3 in DNA: TGCAGCGCGACACTATACAATGAGCAGTTCTTC.